This record looks at one T cell receptor (beta chain) sequence and its context. This specimen comes from a study of T cells in narcolepsy. Study-wide background: Enrolled donors included narcolepsy type 1 or type 2 patients and healthy controls.

Clones were sequenced by immunoSEQ multiplex PCR, and TCRdb holds only the in-frame ones, with some missing. The sample consists of about 25,000 clones, 70% to 85% of them appearing once. Per germline, CDR1 MNHNS and CDR2 SASEGT. The CDR3 has 14 residues. V was cut by 5 bases and J by 2 bases, with 12 bases left in between. This sequence joins TRBV6-1 and TRBJ2-5; D might be TRBD2 (6 bases). This TCR came from a human donor with narcolepsy. Sequencing was carried out using CD45RA- memory CD4+ T cells from PBMCs. The DNA of the CDR3 is TGTGCCAGCAGTCGGACCGGGGGTCAAGAGACCCAGTACTTC. This gives the protein CASSRTGGQETQYF.